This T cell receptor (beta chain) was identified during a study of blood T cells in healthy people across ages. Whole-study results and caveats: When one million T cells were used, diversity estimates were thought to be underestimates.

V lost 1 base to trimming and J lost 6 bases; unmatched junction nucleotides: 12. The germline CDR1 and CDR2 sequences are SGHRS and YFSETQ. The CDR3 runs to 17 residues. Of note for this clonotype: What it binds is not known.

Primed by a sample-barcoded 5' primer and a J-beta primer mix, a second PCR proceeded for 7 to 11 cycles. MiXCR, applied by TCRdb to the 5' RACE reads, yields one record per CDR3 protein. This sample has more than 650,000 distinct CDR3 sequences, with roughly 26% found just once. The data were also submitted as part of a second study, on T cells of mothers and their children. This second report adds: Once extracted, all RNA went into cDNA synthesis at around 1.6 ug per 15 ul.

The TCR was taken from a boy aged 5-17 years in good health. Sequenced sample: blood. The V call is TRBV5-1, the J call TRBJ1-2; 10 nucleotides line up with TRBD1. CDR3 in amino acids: CASSLFRGGDRGDGYTF. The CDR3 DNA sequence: TGCGCCAGCAGCTTGTTTCGTGGCGGGGACAGGGGAGATGGCTACACCTTC.